The 25 T cell receptor beta chains presented below share a single source sample, sequenced in a study of T cell responses to AZD1222 COVID-19 vaccine. This table comes from immunoSEQ multiplex PCR, and its TCRdb copy is limited to in-frame clones, with some not included. The table has about 27,000 clones, approximately 92% seen once. Sequenced material: peripheral blood, taken 28 days after the second AZD1222 dose. The receptors originated from an adult who received the AZD1222 COVID-19 vaccine.

The chain carries TRBV21-1 and TRBJ2-1; TRBD2, the D gene given by the table, was not confirmed from the DNA. TRBV21-1 represents a pseudogene. The CDR3 length is 22 residues. The DNA of the CDR3 is TGTGCCAGCAGCAAAGACCCCTCGGTGGGGCACACACGGGAGATATCCTACAATGAGCAGTTCTTC. Translated, it gives CASSKDPSVGHTREISYNEQFF.

V usage is TRBV15 and J usage is TRBJ2-7; 7 nucleotides match TRBD1. This CDR3 comprises 15 residues. Germline CDR1 and CDR2: LNHNV and YYDKDF (reference sequence). V was clipped by 5 bases and J by 2 bases; unmatched bases: 9. CDR3 nucleotides: TGTGCCACCAGCTCCAACGACAGGGTGGCCTACGAGCAGTACTTC. Protein sequence: CATSSNDRVAYEQYF.

The chain uses TRBV6-2 or TRBV6-3 and TRBJ2-2; 10 bases are a match to TRBD1. Germline CDR1 is MNHEY and CDR2 is SVGEGT. This CDR3 has 14 residues. Trimming removed 4 bases from V and 11 bases from J; junction bases left unmatched: 7. CDR3 region: CASSSRDRGVELFF. The CDR3 bases are TGTGCCAGCAGTTCCCGGGACAGGGGAGTTGAGCTGTTTTTT.

The genes are TRBV19 and TRBJ2-2, with D perhaps given as TRBD1 or TRBD2 (5 bases each). Germline values: CDR1 LNHDA, CDR2 SQIVND (reference sequence). The V and J ends lost 7 bases and 7 bases respectively, with 22 bases between them. The CDR3 spans 16 residues. The DNA for the CDR3 is TGTGCCAGTACCCCACTCGGCAGGGACGATCTCGGGGAGCTGTTTTTT. This encodes CASTPLGRDDLGELFF.

CDR3 residues: CASSETVSSYEQYF. The CDR3 DNA sequence: TGTGCCAGCAGTGAAACGGTTAGCTCCTACGAGCAGTACTTC. The chain carries TRBV2 and TRBJ2-7; D is uncertain. This CDR3 spans 14 amino acids. With 2 bases removed from V and 0 bases from J, the gap between germline ends came to 8 bases. Germline V gene lookup returns CDR1 SNHLY and CDR2 FYNNEI.

V gene TRBV19 combines with J gene TRBJ2-1, with 11 bases fitting TRBD2. Germline V gene sequence: CDR1 LNHDA, CDR2 SQIVND (reference sequence). V lost 3 bases to trimming and J lost 2 bases; unmatched junction nucleotides: 6. The CDR3 runs 17 residues. The CDR3 sequence is CASSMRLAGIPYNEQFF. CDR3 bases: TGTGCCAGTAGTATGCGACTAGCGGGAATTCCCTACAATGAGCAGTTCTTC. Variable domain in full (rest from reference TRBV19 and TRBJ2-1): DGGITQSPKYLFRKEGQNVTLSCEQNLNHDAMYWYRQDPGQGLRLIYYSQIVNDFQKGDIAEGYSVSREKKESFPLTVTSAQKNPTAFYLCASSMRLAGIPYNEQFFGPGTRLTVL.

This sequence joins TRBV5-5 and TRBJ1-1; TRBD1 agrees at 9 bases. Per germline, CDR1 SGHKS and CDR2 YYEKEE (reference sequence). The CDR3 is made up of 17 amino acids. Trimming at V came to 4 bases and at J to 4 bases, leaving 14 bases not matched to a gene. The CDR3 protein is CASSPGQGSMTGTEAFF. The CDR3 bases are TGTGCCAGCAGCCCTGGACAGGGGTCAATGACGGGCACTGAAGCTTTCTTT.

The rearrangement uses TRBV27 and TRBJ1-2; 7 bases align to TRBD1. The length of the CDR3 is 22 residues. Germline V gene data show CDR1 as MNHEY and CDR2 as SMNVEV (reference sequence). V trimming: 2 bases; J trimming: 0 bases; junction bases outside the gene matches: 24. CDR3 nucleotide sequence: TGTGCCAGCAGTTTACCCCCGGGACAGTTGACCCTCCCCTTTATAACTAACTATGGCTACACCTTC. Residues: CASSLPPGQLTLPFITNYGYTF.

The CDR3 here is CASSQAAGGYGYTF. The CDR3 nucleotides read TGTGCCAGCAGCCAAGCGGCAGGGGGCTATGGCTACACCTTC. The chain links TRBV14 to TRBJ1-2; 7 bases line up with TRBD1. The trim removed 1 base at V and 4 bases at J, leaving 3 bases unmatched. CDR3 length: 14 amino acids. CDR1 SGHDN and CDR2 FVKESK come from the germline V gene.

The V gene is TRBV5-1, the J gene TRBJ2-5; 9 nucleotides match TRBD2. The germline CDR1 and CDR2 sequences are SGHRS and YFSETQ. This CDR3 has 20 residues. V was clipped by 2 bases and J by 1 base; unmatched bases: 18. CDR3 loop: CASSFWDRLWREGLQETQYF. The CDR3 region has the DNA TGCGCCAGCAGCTTTTGGGATCGTCTATGGCGGGAGGGCCTCCAAGAGACCCAGTACTTC.

The chain couples TRBV5-1 to TRBJ1-4, with D possibly matching TRBD1 (5 bases). Germline V gene sequence: CDR1 SGHRS, CDR2 YFSETQ. Trimming pared 0 bases from V and 3 bases from J, leaving 12 bases between. The CDR3 spans 16 residues. The CDR3 loop is CASSLGLGASNEKLFF. The CDR3 DNA reads as TGCGCCAGCAGCTTGGGCCTCGGGGCCTCTAATGAAAAACTGTTTTTT. The full variable domain, completed using reference TRBV5-1 and TRBJ1-4, is KAGVTQTPRYLIKTRGQQVTLSCSPISGHRSVSWYQQTPGQGLQFLFEYFSETQRNKGNFPGRFSGRQFSNSRSEMNVSTLELGDSALYLCASSLGLGASNEKLFFGSGTQLSVL.

The chain uses TRBV10-3 and TRBJ1-1, with no clear D. Looked up from germline, CDR1 is ENHRY and CDR2 is SYGVKD. The CDR3 extends over 13 amino acids. V was clipped by 0 bases and J by 5 bases, with 7 bases between them. CDR3 residues: CAISESQMTEAFF. The CDR3 DNA reads TGTGCCATCAGTGAGTCGCAGATGACTGAAGCTTTCTTT.

CDR3 in amino acids: CASSQASSGTYEQYF. The DNA of the CDR3 is TGTGCCAGCAGCCAAGCGTCTAGCGGGACCTACGAGCAGTACTTC. This rearrangement joins TRBV14 to TRBJ2-7, with TRBD2 matching over 9 bases. V was clipped by 1 base and J by 2 bases; unmatched bases: 3. Germline lookup yields CDR1 SGHDN and CDR2 FVKESK. CDR3 length: 15 residues.

This chain connects TRBV29-1 to TRBJ1-1, with 8 bases matching TRBD1. V shed 5 bases, J shed 6 bases, and the junction held 2 bases outside the gene matches. The CDR3 loop spans 11 amino acids. The germline V gene encodes CDR1 SQVTM and CDR2 ANQGSEA. CDR3 DNA: TGCAGCGTTACAGGGGGTTCTGAAGCTTTCTTT. Protein sequence: CSVTGGSEAFF. The whole variable domain, remainder taken from reference TRBV29-1 and TRBJ1-1, is SAVISQKPSRDICQRGTSLTIQCQVDSQVTMMFWYRQQPGQSLTLIATANQGSEATYESGFVIDKFPISRPNLTFSTLTVSNMSPEDSSIYLCSVTGGSEAFFGQGTRLTVV.

V is TRBV4-3 and J is TRBJ2-3; D unresolved. V was shortened by 2 bases and J by 2 bases, with 11 bases between the two germline ends. This CDR3 has 15 amino acids. The germline V gene has CDR1 LGHNA and CDR2 YSLEER. The CDR3 coding sequence is TGCGCCAGCAGCCAATTGGGCAGCGTCACAGATACGCAGTATTTT. Residues: CASSQLGSVTDTQYF.

In its sample, this clone was seen once. The V and J genes are TRBV7-2 and TRBJ2-1; D is undetermined. The length of the CDR3 is 17 residues. The ends were cut back, 2 bases at V and 2 bases at J, with 16 bases in the middle. CDR1 is SGHTA, CDR2 FQGNSA, per germline. Here the CDR3 reads CASSLFRSKDTYNEQFF. DNA for the CDR3: TGTGCCAGCAGCTTATTTCGCTCCAAGGATACCTACAATGAGCAGTTCTTC.

The V and J genes are TRBV10-3 and TRBJ1-3; D remains unclear. Germline V gives CDR1 ENHRY, CDR2 SYGVKD. V lost 0 bases and J 0 bases, leaving 6 bases between the germline ends. This CDR3 is 15 amino acids long. The CDR3: CAISESGSSGNTIYF. As DNA, the CDR3 is TGTGCCATCAGTGAGTCAGGGAGCTCTGGAAACACCATATATTTT.

The chain combines TRBV2 with TRBJ2-5; no reliable D call. The CDR3 contains 11 residues. Trimming removed 7 bases at V and 5 bases at J, with 8 bases between. CDR1 SNHLY and CDR2 FYNNEI come from the germline V gene. The DNA for the CDR3 is TGTGCCAGCAAGGTTAGGGAGACCCAGTACTTC. This sequence encodes CASKVRETQYF.

The V gene is TRBV7-8, the J gene TRBJ2-3, with no clear D. Looked up from germline, CDR1 is SGHVS and CDR2 is FQNEAQ. Between the trimmed V and J ends, which lost 8 bases and 2 bases, there was a span of 14 bases. CDR3 size: 14 residues. The CDR3 coding sequence is TGTGCCAGCGGAAGGGAAACCTACACAGATACGCAGTATTTT. Its translation is CASGRETYTDTQYF.

The chain couples TRBV6-5 to TRBJ2-7, with D hard to call. V shed 4 bases and J shed 2 bases, with 12 bases lying between them. Germline V gives CDR1 MNHEY, CDR2 SVGAGI. This CDR3 is 14 amino acids long. The CDR3 DNA reads TGTGCCAGCAGTTTGACGGACGGTCCCTACGAGCAGTACTTC. It is translated as CASSLTDGPYEQYF.

V usage is TRBV7-3 and J usage is TRBJ2-1; 10 bases line up with TRBD2. Germline V gene data show CDR1 as SGHTA and CDR2 as FQGTGA. The J segment lost 9 bases and the V segment lost 4 bases, leaving 9 bases of the junction unmatched. The CDR3 has 15 amino acids. The DNA of the CDR3 is TGTGCCAGCAGCTCGGGAATAGCGGGAGGTATTGAGCAGTTCTTC. This encodes CASSSGIAGGIEQFF.

The chain has TRBV2 and TRBJ2-5, with D perhaps TRBD1 (6 bases). Germline loops: CDR1 SNHLY, CDR2 FYNNEI. The CDR3 totals 14 residues. V lost 5 bases to trimming and J lost 1 base, with 11 bases between them. Here the CDR3 reads CASSPGHSQETQYF. For the CDR3, the DNA is TGTGCCAGCAGTCCGGGACACTCCCAAGAGACCCAGTACTTC.

Points on this clone: A read error may account for a junction end that differs from germline. V is TRBV5-3 and J is TRBJ2-3; TRBD1 aligns across 9 bases. TRBV5-3 is known as an ORF, though its function is uncertain. The CDR3 sequence is 16 residues long. The CDR3 here is CARSSDRGGSTVTQYF. In DNA, the CDR3 is TGTGCCAGAAGCTCAGACAGGGGGGGAAGTACAGTTACGCAGTATTTT.

V gene TRBV6-5 combines with J gene TRBJ2-7, with D possibly being TRBD1 (6 bases). V gave up 7 bases and J gave up 1 base, with 14 bases separating them. Germline V gene lookup returns CDR1 MNHEY and CDR2 SVGAGI. This CDR3 comprises 14 residues. The CDR3 here is CASIPQGLSYEQYF. The DNA of the CDR3 is TGTGCCAGCATACCACAGGGCCTTTCCTACGAGCAGTACTTC.

The chain has TRBV24-1 and TRBJ2-1, with 11 bases identical to TRBD2. V shed 4 bases and J 5 bases; nucleotides not matched to a gene: 9. This CDR3 has 17 amino acids. The germline CDR1 and CDR2 sequences are KGHDR and SFDVKD. The CDR3 is CATSDPGTSGLNNEQFF. CDR3 DNA sequence: TGTGCCACCAGTGACCCCGGGACTAGCGGCCTGAACAATGAGCAGTTCTTC.